This TCR beta chain appears in the sequencing data of a study of OX40 agonist ivuxolimab in advanced cancers. Study as a whole: Ivuxolimab, an agonistic anti-OX40 (CD134) antibody, was given to patients. Overall study results and limits: CD4+ T cells averaged fewer expanded clones than CD8+ T cells.

This CDR3 has 15 residues. With 0 bases clipped from V and 4 bases from J, the junction kept 6 bases outside the gene matches. Germline CDR1 reads SGDLS; CDR2 reads YYNGEE. Some clones are missing from TCRdb's copy, which holds only in-frame ones; the method was immunoSEQ multiplex PCR. The sample consists of fewer than 80,000 clones, around four fifths of them appearing once. This clone has only a few counts. The antigen is not known. The investigators sampled blood at baseline, at cycle 4 day 1, and at cycle 7 day 1. The V gene is TRBV9, the J gene TRBJ1-2; 7 nucleotides align to TRBD1. The sequence was obtained from an adult with an advanced solid tumor such as melanoma, head and neck, liver or kidney cancer. The sample was CD4+ or CD8+ T cells sorted from blood, taken in a trial of the OX40 agonist ivuxolimab. CDR3 in DNA: TGTGCCAGCAGCGTAGGGACAGGCCCGGCCTATGGCTACACCTTC. It codes for CASSVGTGPAYGYTF.